This T cell receptor (beta chain) appears in the sequencing data of a study of blood T cell repertoires in COVID-19. Sequencing was performed with immunoSEQ multiplex PCR; in TCRdb, only in-frame clones are kept and a portion is missing. The sample lists roughly 250,000 clones; more than 75% were seen once. This receptor was obtained from a woman in her 40s who had recovered from COVID-19. The specimen was peripheral blood.

The CDR3 loop reads CASTPGTDTQYF. The CDR3, as DNA: TGTGCCAGCACCCCCGGGACAGATACGCAGTATTTT. V gene TRBV7-2 combines with J gene TRBJ2-3; no clear D. The V gene's germline CDR1 is SGHTA and CDR2 FQGNSA. The CDR3 covers 12 residues. V lost 7 bases, J lost 3 bases, and 8 bases lay in between.